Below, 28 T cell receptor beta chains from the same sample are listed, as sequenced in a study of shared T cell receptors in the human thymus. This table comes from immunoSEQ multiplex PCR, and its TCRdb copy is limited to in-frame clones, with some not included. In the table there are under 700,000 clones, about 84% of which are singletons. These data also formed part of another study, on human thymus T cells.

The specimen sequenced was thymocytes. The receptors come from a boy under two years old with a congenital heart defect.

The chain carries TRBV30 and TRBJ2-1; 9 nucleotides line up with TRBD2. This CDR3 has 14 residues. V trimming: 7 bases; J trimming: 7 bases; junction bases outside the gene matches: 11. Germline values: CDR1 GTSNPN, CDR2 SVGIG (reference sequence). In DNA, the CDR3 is TGTGCCTCCCAGCTAGCGGGACGGTCGAATGAGCAGTTCTTC. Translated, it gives CASQLAGRSNEQFF.

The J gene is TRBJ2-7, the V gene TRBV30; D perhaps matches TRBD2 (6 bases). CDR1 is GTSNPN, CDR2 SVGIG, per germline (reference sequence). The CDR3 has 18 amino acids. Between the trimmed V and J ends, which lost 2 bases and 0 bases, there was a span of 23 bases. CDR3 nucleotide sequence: TGTGCCTGGAGTCTCATCCCGGGACTGTTGCCTGGCTCCTACGAGCAGTACTTC. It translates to CAWSLIPGLLPGSYEQYF.

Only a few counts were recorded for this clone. CDR3 DNA sequence: TGTGCCAGCAGCCCCCCAAGGCGGGAGGGCCTATTCGGCACAGATACGCAGTATTTT. It translates to CASSPPRREGLFGTDTQYF. The V gene is TRBV13, the J gene TRBJ2-3, with 9 positions matching TRBD2. Germline CDR1 is PRHDT and CDR2 is FYEKMQ (reference sequence). This CDR3 spans 19 amino acids. Trimming cost V 5 bases and J 1 base; bases outside gene matches: 16. Looking up the rest from reference TRBV13 and TRBJ2-3 gives the full variable domain: AAGVIQSPRHLIKEKRETATLKCYPIPRHDTVYWYQQGPGQDPQFLISFYEKMQSDKGSIPDRFSAQQFSDYHSELNMSSLELGDSALYFCASSPPRREGLFGTDTQYFGPGTRLTVL.

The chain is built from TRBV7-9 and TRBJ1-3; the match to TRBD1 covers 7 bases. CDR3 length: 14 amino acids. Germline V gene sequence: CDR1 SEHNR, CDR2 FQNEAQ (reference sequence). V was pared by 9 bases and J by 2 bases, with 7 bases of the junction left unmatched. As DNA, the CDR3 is TGTGCCAGTCCCAGGGACAGCACTGGAAACACCATATATTTT. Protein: CASPRDSTGNTIYF.

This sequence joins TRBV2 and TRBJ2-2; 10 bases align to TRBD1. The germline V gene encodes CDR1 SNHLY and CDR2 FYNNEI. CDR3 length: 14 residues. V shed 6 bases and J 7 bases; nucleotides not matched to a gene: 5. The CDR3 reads CASRSGQGFGELFF. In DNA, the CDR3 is TGTGCCAGCAGATCGGGACAGGGGTTCGGGGAGCTGTTTTTT.

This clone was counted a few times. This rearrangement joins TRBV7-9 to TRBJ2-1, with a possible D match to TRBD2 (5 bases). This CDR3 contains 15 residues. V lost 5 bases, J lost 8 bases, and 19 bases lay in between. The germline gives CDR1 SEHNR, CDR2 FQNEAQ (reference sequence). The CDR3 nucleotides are TGTGCCAGCAGCCCCCCCTTTACTAGTATCCATGAGCAGTTCTTC. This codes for CASSPPFTSIHEQFF.

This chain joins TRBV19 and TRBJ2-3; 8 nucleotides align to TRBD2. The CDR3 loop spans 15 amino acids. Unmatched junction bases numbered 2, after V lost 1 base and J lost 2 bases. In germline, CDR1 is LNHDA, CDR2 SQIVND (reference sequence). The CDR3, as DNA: TGTGCCAGTAGTATAGTAGCGGGGAACACAGATACGCAGTATTTT. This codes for CASSIVAGNTDTQYF.

The CDR3 DNA follows: TGCGCCAGCAGCTTGGCAGAACCTCCCTACGAGCAGTACTTC. Translated: CASSLAEPPYEQYF. V is TRBV5-1 and J is TRBJ2-7; no firm D call. Trimming took 0 bases from V and 2 from J, leaving 9 bases between them. Germline V lookup: CDR1 SGHRS, CDR2 YFSETQ. CDR3 length equals 14 residues.

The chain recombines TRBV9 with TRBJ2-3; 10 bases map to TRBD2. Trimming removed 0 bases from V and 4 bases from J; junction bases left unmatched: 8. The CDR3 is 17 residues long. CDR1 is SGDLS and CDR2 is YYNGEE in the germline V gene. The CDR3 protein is CASSVAPRSGRADTQYF. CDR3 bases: TGTGCCAGCAGCGTAGCCCCGAGAAGCGGGAGGGCAGATACGCAGTATTTT.

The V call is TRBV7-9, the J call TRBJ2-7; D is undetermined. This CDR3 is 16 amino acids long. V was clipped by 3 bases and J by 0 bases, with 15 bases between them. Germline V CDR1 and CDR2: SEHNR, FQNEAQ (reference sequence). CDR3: CASSFSARGDSYEQYF. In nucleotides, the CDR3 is TGTGCCAGCAGCTTTAGTGCCCGAGGCGACTCCTACGAGCAGTACTTC.

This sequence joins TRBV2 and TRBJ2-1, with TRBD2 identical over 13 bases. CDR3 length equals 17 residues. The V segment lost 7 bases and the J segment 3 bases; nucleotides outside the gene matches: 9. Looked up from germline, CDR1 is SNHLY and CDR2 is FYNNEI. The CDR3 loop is CASKGTSGTRDYNEQFF. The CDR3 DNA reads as TGTGCCAGCAAAGGGACTAGCGGGACCAGAGACTACAATGAGCAGTTCTTC.

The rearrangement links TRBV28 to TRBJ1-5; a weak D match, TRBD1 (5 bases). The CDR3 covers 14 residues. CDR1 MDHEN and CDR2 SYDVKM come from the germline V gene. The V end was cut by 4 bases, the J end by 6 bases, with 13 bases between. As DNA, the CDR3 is TGTGCCAGCAGTTCTCGACAGTCCGGTCAGCCCCAGCATTTT. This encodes CASSSRQSGQPQHF.

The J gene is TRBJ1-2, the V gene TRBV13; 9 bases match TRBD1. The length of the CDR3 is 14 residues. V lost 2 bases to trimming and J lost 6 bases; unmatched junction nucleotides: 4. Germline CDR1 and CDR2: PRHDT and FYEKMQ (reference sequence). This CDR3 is CASSLTGTGHGYTF. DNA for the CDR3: TGTGCCAGCAGCTTAACCGGGACAGGGCATGGCTACACCTTC. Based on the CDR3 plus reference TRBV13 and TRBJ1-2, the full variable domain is AAGVIQSPRHLIKEKRETATLKCYPIPRHDTVYWYQQGPGQDPQFLISFYEKMQSDKGSIPDRFSAQQFSDYHSELNMSSLELGDSALYFCASSLTGTGHGYTFGSGTRLTVV.

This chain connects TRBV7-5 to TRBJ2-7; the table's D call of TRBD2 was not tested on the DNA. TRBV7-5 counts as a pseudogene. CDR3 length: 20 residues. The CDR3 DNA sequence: TGTGCCAGAAGCTTAGATTTGTCGGGGGGGGGCAGGGAGAGCTCCTACGAGCAGTACTTC. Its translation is CARSLDLSGGGRESSYEQYF.

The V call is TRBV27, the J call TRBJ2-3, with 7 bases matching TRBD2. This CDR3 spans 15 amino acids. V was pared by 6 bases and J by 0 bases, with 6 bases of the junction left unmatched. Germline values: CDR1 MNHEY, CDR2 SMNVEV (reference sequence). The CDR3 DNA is TGTGCCAGCAGCCCTCAGCGGGGTAGCACAGATACGCAGTATTTT. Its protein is CASSPQRGSTDTQYF.

Here the CDR3 reads CASSHEGGLGDTQYF. In DNA, the CDR3 is TGTGCCAGCAGCCATGAAGGGGGATTGGGAGATACGCAGTATTTT. The V and J genes are TRBV27 and TRBJ2-3, with D possibly TRBD1 on 6 matching bases. This CDR3 contains 15 residues. Germline V gene data show CDR1 as MNHEY and CDR2 as SMNVEV (reference sequence). The ends were cut back, 6 bases at V and 5 bases at J, with 18 bases in the middle.

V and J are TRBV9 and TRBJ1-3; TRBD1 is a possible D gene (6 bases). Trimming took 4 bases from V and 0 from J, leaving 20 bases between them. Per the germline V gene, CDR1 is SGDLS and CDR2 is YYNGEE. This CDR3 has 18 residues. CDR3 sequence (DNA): TGTGCCAGCAGCCCCGGCAGGGGACGGCAAAGCTCTGGAAACACCATATATTTT. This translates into CASSPGRGRQSSGNTIYF.

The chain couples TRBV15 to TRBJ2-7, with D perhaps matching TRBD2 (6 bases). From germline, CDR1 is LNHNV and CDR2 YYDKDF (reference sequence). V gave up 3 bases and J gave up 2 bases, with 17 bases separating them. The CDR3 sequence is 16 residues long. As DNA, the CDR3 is TGTGCCACCAGCAGGCTGGCGGGAAAAACCACCTACGAGCAGTACTTC. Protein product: CATSRLAGKTTYEQYF.

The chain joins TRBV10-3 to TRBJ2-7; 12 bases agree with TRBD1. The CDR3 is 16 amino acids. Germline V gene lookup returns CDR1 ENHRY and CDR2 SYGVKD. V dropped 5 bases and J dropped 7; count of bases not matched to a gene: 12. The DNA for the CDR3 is TGTGCCATCAGTCTCACTGCGGGGGACAGGGGGCGTGAGCAGTACTTC. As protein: CAISLTAGDRGREQYF.

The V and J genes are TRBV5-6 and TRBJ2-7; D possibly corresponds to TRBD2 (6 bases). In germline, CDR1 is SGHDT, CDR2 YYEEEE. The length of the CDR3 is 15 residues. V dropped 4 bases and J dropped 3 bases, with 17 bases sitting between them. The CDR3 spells CASSGPQRAHYEQYF. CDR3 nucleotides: TGTGCCAGCAGCGGGCCCCAGCGGGCCCACTACGAGCAGTACTTC.

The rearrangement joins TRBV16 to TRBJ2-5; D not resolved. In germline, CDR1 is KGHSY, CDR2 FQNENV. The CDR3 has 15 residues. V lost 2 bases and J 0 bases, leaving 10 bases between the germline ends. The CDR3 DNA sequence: TGTGCCAGCAGCCAAGAACAACAGCACCAAGAGACCCAGTACTTC. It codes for CASSQEQQHQETQYF.

CDR3 sequence: CASSQDRQGLNTEAFF. Here the CDR3 DNA reads TGCGCCAGCAGCCAAGATCGTCAGGGGTTAAACACTGAAGCTTTCTTT. The chain couples TRBV4-1 to TRBJ1-1, with TRBD1 as a possible D gene (6 bases). Germline V gives CDR1 MGHRA, CDR2 YSYEKL. This CDR3 comprises 16 residues. V was cut by 0 bases and J by 2 bases, with 13 bases left in between.

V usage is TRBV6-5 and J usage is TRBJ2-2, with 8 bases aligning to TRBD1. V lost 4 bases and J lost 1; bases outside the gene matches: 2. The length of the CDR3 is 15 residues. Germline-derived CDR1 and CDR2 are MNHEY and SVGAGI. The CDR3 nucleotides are TGTGCCAGCAGTTGGACAGGGCGGAACACCGGGGAGCTGTTTTTT. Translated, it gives CASSWTGRNTGELFF.

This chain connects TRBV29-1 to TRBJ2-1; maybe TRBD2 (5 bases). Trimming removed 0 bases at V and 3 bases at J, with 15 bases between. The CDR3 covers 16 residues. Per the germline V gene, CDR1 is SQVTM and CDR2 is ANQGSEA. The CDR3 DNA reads TGCAGCGTTGAAGAGTCTATGGACTGGCACTACAATGAGCAGTTCTTC. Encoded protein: CSVEESMDWHYNEQFF.

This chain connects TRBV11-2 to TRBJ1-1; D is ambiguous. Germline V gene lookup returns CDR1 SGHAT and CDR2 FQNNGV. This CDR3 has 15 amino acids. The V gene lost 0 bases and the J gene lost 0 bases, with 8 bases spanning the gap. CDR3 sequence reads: CASSLDRPMNTEAFF. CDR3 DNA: TGTGCCAGCAGCTTAGACAGGCCGATGAACACTGAAGCTTTCTTT.

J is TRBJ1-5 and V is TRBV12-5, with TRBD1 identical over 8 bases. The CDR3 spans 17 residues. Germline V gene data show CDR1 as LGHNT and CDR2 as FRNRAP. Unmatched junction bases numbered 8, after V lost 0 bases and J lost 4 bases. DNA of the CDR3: TGTGCTAGTGGTTTGGTTGTGCCGGGACAGGTTAATCAGCCCCAGCATTTT. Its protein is CASGLVVPGQVNQPQHF.

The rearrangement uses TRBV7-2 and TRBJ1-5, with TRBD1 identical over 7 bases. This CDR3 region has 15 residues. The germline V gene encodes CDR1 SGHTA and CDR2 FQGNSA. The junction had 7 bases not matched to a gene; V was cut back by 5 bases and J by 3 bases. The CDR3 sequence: CASSRTGAYNQPQHF. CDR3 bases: TGTGCCAGCAGCCGAACAGGGGCGTACAATCAGCCCCAGCATTTT.

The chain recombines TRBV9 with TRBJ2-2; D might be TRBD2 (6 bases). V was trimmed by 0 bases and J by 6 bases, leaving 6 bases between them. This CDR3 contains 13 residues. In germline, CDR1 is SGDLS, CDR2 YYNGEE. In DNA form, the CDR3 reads TGTGCCAGCAGCGTAGGGGGGGCCGGGGAGCTGTTTTTT. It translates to CASSVGGAGELFF.